A selection of T cell receptor beta chains follows, all from one sample in a study of blood T cell repertoires in COVID-19. Here immunoSEQ multiplex PCR was the method, and the copy in TCRdb shows in-frame clones only, minus some. The sample includes roughly 200,000 clones, around 85% seen only once; the top ten take approximately 18%. Sequenced sample: PBMCs or T cells enriched from blood (not recorded which). These TCRs come from a man aged 35-49 years who had recovered from COVID-19. Both conserved end residues are part of each CDR3. The order of the fields is clone size, V gene, CDR3 protein. Size values are once, few and many counts, or a class for expanded clones, and some rows have none.

size: .
V: TRBV4-1
CDR3: CASSLNVGGDSPLHF

size: .
V: TRBV7-8
CDR3: CASSLTRLAGWETQYF

size: .
V: TRBV2
CDR3: CAQGGTYGYTF

size: .
V: TRBV18
CDR3: CASSPPIAGGMNEQFF

size: .
V: TRBV4-1
CDR3: CASSQVGGGLAGDEQFF

size: .
V: TRBV5-4
CDR3: CASSFGQGDYEQYF

size: .
V: TRBV3-1/TRBV3-2
CDR3: CASSQAAGAAYEQYF

size: .
V: TRBV5-1
CDR3: CASSLAGGDTGELFF

size: .
V: TRBV19
CDR3: CASSAGTGVEKLFF

size: .
V: TRBV9
CDR3: CASSVHSNQPQHF

size: .
V: TRBV6-2/TRBV6-3
CDR3: CASSYSTGAKDTQYF

size: .
V: TRBV19
CDR3: CASSIGEHQPQHF

size: .
V: TRBV10-3
CDR3: CAIRDTQGEPQHF

size: once
V: TRBV7-9
CDR3: CASTPPPTGYGYTF